This is a list of T cell receptor beta chains from one sample in a study of T cell changes during pregnancy in multiple sclerosis. Some clones are missing from TCRdb's copy, which holds only in-frame ones; the method was immunoSEQ multiplex PCR. In the table there are tens of thousands of clones, more than 85% of which are singletons. This specimen was CD8+ T cells from peripheral blood mononuclear cells, taken before pregnancy. These receptors came from a female donor with multiple sclerosis, enrolled in a pregnancy study. CDR3s include the opening cysteine and the closing phenylalanine or tryptophan. The D gene is left open where the match is weak. The size entry is marked missing in some rows and otherwise reads once, few, many or a size class.

J: TRBJ2-7
D: -
size: -
V: TRBV27
CDR3: CASSTGDSYEQYF
DNA: TGTGCCAGCAGTACAGGCGATTCCTACGAGCAGTACTTC

J: TRBJ1-1
D: TRBD1
size: -
V: TRBV4-1
CDR3: CASSPEDRPIPEAFF
DNA: TGCGCCAGCAGCCCCGAGGACAGGCCCATTCCCGAAGCTTTCTTT

J: TRBJ2-2
D: TRBD1
size: -
V: TRBV10-3
CDR3: CAISGMGQGGTGELFF
DNA: TGTGCCATCAGTGGCATGGGACAGGGTGGAACCGGGGAGCTGTTTTTT

J: TRBJ1-1
D: -
size: -
V: TRBV19
CDR3: CASSTRTENTEAFF
DNA: TGTGCCAGTAGTACTAGGACAGAGAACACTGAAGCTTTCTTT

J: TRBJ1-2
D: -
size: -
V: TRBV9
CDR3: CASSAGIEAGMAYGYTF
DNA: TGTGCCAGCAGCGCAGGCATCGAGGCAGGGATGGCGTATGGCTACACCTTC

J: TRBJ2-1
D: TRBD1
size: -
V: TRBV19
CDR3: CASSRGGQGNEQFF
DNA: TGTGCCAGTAGTAGGGGGGGACAGGGGAATGAGCAGTTCTTC

J: TRBJ2-3
D: TRBD2
size: -
V: TRBV2
CDR3: CASSDSGGGDTQYF
DNA: TGTGCCAGCAGTGATAGCGGGGGGGGTGATACGCAGTATTTT

J: TRBJ2-1
D: -
size: -
V: TRBV7-6
CDR3: CASSLAQSRVVYNEQFF
DNA: TGTGCCAGCAGCTTAGCCCAGAGCAGGGTCGTATACAATGAGCAGTTCTTC

J: TRBJ2-7
D: -
size: -
V: TRBV9
CDR3: CASSVGGDSSYEQYF
DNA: TGTGCCAGCAGCGTAGGGGGGGATTCCTCCTACGAGCAGTACTTC

J: TRBJ2-1
D: -
size: once
V: TRBV29-1
CDR3: CSVDGSQSYNEQFF
DNA: TGCAGCGTTGATGGCTCCCAGTCCTACAATGAGCAGTTCTTC

J: TRBJ2-1
D: TRBD2
size: -
V: TRBV7-9
CDR3: CASSRLAGSTDEQFF
DNA: TGTGCCAGCAGCCGCCTAGCGGGGTCCACGGATGAGCAGTTCTTC

J: TRBJ2-1
D: -
size: -
V: TRBV9
CDR3: CASSVGTSSPWNEQFF
DNA: TGTGCCAGCAGCGTAGGAACTAGCTCCCCTTGGAATGAGCAGTTCTTC

J: TRBJ1-2
D: -
size: -
V: TRBV29-1
CDR3: CSVDQGRGGYTF
DNA: TGCAGCGTTGACCAGGGTAGGGGTGGCTACACCTTC

J: TRBJ2-1
D: TRBD1
size: -
V: TRBV9
CDR3: CASSERDRGRVF
DNA: TGTGCCAGCAGCGAGAGGGACAGGGGTAGGGTCTTC

J: TRBJ1-5
D: -
size: -
V: TRBV6-1
CDR3: CASSDHRFNQPQHF
DNA: TGTGCCAGCAGTGATCACAGGTTCAATCAGCCCCAGCATTTT

J: TRBJ1-4
D: -
size: -
V: TRBV6-5
CDR3: CATGPVGGEKLFF
DNA: TGTGCCACCGGCCCGGTCGGGGGTGAAAAACTGTTTTTT

J: TRBJ2-3
D: -
size: -
V: TRBV13
CDR3: CASSLGGESTDTQYF
DNA: TGTGCCAGCAGCTTAGGCGGGGAGTCGACAGATACGCAGTATTTT

J: TRBJ2-5
D: TRBD1
size: -
V: TRBV10-3
CDR3: CAISGTGGMEETQYF
DNA: TGTGCCATCAGTGGGACAGGGGGGATGGAAGAGACCCAGTACTTC

J: TRBJ1-1
D: -
size: -
V: TRBV5-6
CDR3: CASSFLYSGDTEAFF
DNA: TGTGCCAGCAGCTTCCTGTACTCGGGGGACACTGAAGCTTTCTTT

J: TRBJ2-3
D: TRBD1
size: -
V: TRBV30
CDR3: CAWSAGQGAIQDTQYF
DNA: TGTGCCTGGAGTGCGGGACAGGGGGCGATTCAAGATACGCAGTATTTT

J: TRBJ1-3
D: -
size: -
V: TRBV15
CDR3: CATSASRGYSGNTIYF
DNA: TGTGCCACCAGCGCATCTAGGGGATACTCTGGAAACACCATATATTTT

J: TRBJ2-3
D: -
size: once
V: TRBV9
CDR3: CASSVVGSGTDTQYF
DNA: TGTGCCAGCAGCGTAGTTGGATCAGGGACAGATACGCAGTATTTT

J: TRBJ1-5
D: TRBD1
size: -
V: TRBV4-1
CDR3: CASSQTGAWQPQHF
DNA: TGCGCCAGCAGCCAGACAGGGGCATGGCAGCCCCAGCATTTT

J: TRBJ2-7
D: -
size: -
V: TRBV5-1
CDR3: CASSLPESYEQYF
DNA: TGCGCCAGCAGTTTACCCGAGAGCTACGAGCAGTACTTC

J: TRBJ2-7
D: TRBD1
size: -
V: TRBV9
CDR3: CASSDGNRGPGGEQYF
DNA: TGTGCCAGCAGCGACGGTAACAGGGGGCCCGGGGGCGAGCAGTACTTC

J: TRBJ2-7
D: TRBD1
size: -
V: TRBV13
CDR3: CASSFWTGKTYEQYF
DNA: TGTGCCAGCAGCTTTTGGACAGGGAAAACCTACGAGCAGTACTTC

J: TRBJ2-2
D: -
size: -
V: TRBV2
CDR3: CASSEGWGQGAGELFF
DNA: TGTGCCAGCAGTGAAGGGTGGGGACAAGGGGCCGGGGAGCTGTTTTTT

J: TRBJ1-5
D: TRBD1
size: -
V: TRBV5-6
CDR3: CASSLGQGFDQPQHF
DNA: TGTGCCAGCAGCTTGGGACAGGGGTTTGATCAGCCCCAGCATTTT

J: TRBJ1-1
D: -
size: -
V: TRBV2
CDR3: CASTGWTAENTEAFF
DNA: TGTGCCAGCACCGGGTGGACAGCCGAGAACACTGAAGCTTTCTTT

J: TRBJ1-4
D: -
size: -
V: TRBV7-9
CDR3: CASSFMGTREKLFF
DNA: TGTGCCAGCAGCTTTATGGGGACTCGCGAAAAACTGTTTTTT

J: TRBJ1-1
D: -
size: -
V: TRBV28
CDR3: CASTPNGGTEAFF
DNA: TGTGCCAGCACCCCAAACGGAGGGACTGAAGCTTTCTTT

J: TRBJ1-2
D: -
size: once
V: TRBV19
CDR3: CASSISGETHDNYGYTF
DNA: TGTGCCAGTAGTATTTCAGGGGAGACACACGATAACTATGGCTACACCTTC

J: TRBJ1-1
D: -
size: -
V: TRBV19
CDR3: CASSSTSGVTEAFF
DNA: TGTGCCAGTAGCTCGACTTCGGGTGTCACTGAAGCTTTCTTT

J: TRBJ2-1
D: -
size: -
V: TRBV5-6
CDR3: CASSGGWGQLPEQFF
DNA: TGTGCCAGCAGCGGGGGGTGGGGTCAGCTACCTGAGCAGTTCTTC

J: TRBJ1-5
D: -
size: few
V: TRBV19
CDR3: CASSIWAGDQPQHF
DNA: TGTGCCAGTAGTATTTGGGCAGGGGATCAGCCCCAGCATTTT

J: TRBJ1-2
D: TRBD1
size: -
V: TRBV9
CDR3: CASYTGTGANYGYTF
DNA: TGTGCCAGCTACACCGGGACAGGAGCTAACTATGGCTACACCTTC

J: TRBJ2-5
D: TRBD1
size: -
V: TRBV4-1
CDR3: CASSQAIQGSWETQYF
DNA: TGCGCCAGCAGCCAAGCGATACAGGGGTCGTGGGAGACCCAGTACTTC

J: TRBJ2-7
D: -
size: -
V: TRBV11-2
CDR3: CASSFRGGPLEEQYF
DNA: TGTGCCAGCAGCTTTAGGGGGGGCCCCCTGGAAGAGCAGTACTTC

J: TRBJ2-7
D: -
size: -
V: TRBV11-2
CDR3: CASSYRDTAYEQYF
DNA: TGTGCCAGCAGCTACCGGGACACAGCCTACGAGCAGTACTTC

J: TRBJ2-3
D: TRBD1
size: -
V: TRBV29-1
CDR3: CSVEAGGSGSYTDTQYF
DNA: TGCAGCGTTGAAGCAGGGGGATCAGGGAGTTACACAGATACGCAGTATTTT

J: TRBJ2-3
D: -
size: -
V: TRBV4-2
CDR3: CASSQEIGGPGMDTQYF
DNA: TGTGCCAGCAGCCAAGAAATCGGGGGACCAGGGATGGATACGCAGTATTTT

J: TRBJ1-1
D: -
size: few
V: TRBV20-1
CDR3: CSVPLNTEAFF
DNA: TGCAGTGTTCCTTTGAACACTGAAGCTTTCTTT

J: TRBJ1-1
D: TRBD1
size: -
V: TRBV4-1
CDR3: CASSNDGTGARGAFF
DNA: TGCGCCAGCAGCAACGACGGCACAGGGGCGAGGGGAGCTTTCTTT

J: TRBJ1-2
D: -
size: -
V: TRBV27
CDR3: CASSSLPAGYYGYTF
DNA: TGTGCCAGCAGTTCACTCCCCGCAGGATACTATGGCTACACCTTC

J: TRBJ1-2
D: TRBD1
size: -
V: TRBV9
CDR3: CASSVAGTGGIGYTF
DNA: TGTGCCAGCAGCGTAGCTGGGACAGGGGGCATTGGCTACACCTTC

J: TRBJ2-7
D: TRBD1
size: -
V: TRBV11-2
CDR3: CASSSGSGQGSYEQYF
DNA: TGTGCCAGCAGCTCCGGGTCGGGACAGGGGTCCTACGAGCAGTACTTC

J: TRBJ1-1
D: -
size: few
V: TRBV15
CDR3: CATSRVQNTEAFF
DNA: TGTGCCACCAGCAGAGTCCAGAACACTGAAGCTTTCTTT

J: TRBJ1-2
D: -
size: -
V: TRBV5-1
CDR3: CASSLDGGLYGYTF
DNA: TGCGCCAGCAGCTTGGATGGAGGGCTCTATGGCTACACCTTC

J: TRBJ1-5
D: -
size: -
V: TRBV29-1
CDR3: CSVDKAASNQPQHF
DNA: TGCAGCGTTGATAAGGCGGCTAGCAATCAGCCCCAGCATTTT